These 8 T cell receptor beta chains were sequenced from one sample in a study of Graves' ophthalmopathy and Graves' hyperthyroidism. Scientists amplified the TCR beta CDR3 regions from RNA transcripts. An opening RT-PCR round employed HTBI primers and preceded a second-round multiplex PCR. Using its own MiXCR run on the multiplex PCR reads, TCRdb lists one record per CDR3 protein. The sample holds roughly 1.1 million distinct CDR3 sequences, about two fifths seen once. The sequenced sample consisted of peripheral blood or thyroid tissue (not recorded which). The receptors were gathered from an adult man with Graves' hyperthyroidism.

On this clonotype: A much larger clone differs from this one at a single base, so this may be a read error. The chain carries TRBV12-3 or TRBV12-4 and TRBJ2-7, with D possibly TRBD1 on 6 matching bases. The better agreement between TRBJ2-5 and the DNA end casts doubt on the J call. The CDR3 has 14 amino acids. The CDR3 reads CASRESQGRETQYF. DNA of the CDR3: TGTGCCAGCAGGGAATCACAGGGCAGGGAGACCCAGTACTTC.

CDR3 region: CSVVPRRGEQYF. CDR3 bases: TGCAGCGTTGTTCCTAGAAGGGGCGAGCAGTACTTC. The V call is TRBV29-1, the J call TRBJ2-7, with a tentative D call TRBD1 (5 bases). Germline V lookup: CDR1 SQVTM, CDR2 ANQGSEA. The V end lost 4 bases, the J end lost 6 bases, and 13 bases lay between the germline ends. The CDR3 has 12 amino acids.

In this sample, this clonotype turned up a few times. The gene calls are TRBV7-2 and TRBJ2-7; D gene unclear. The germline CDR1 and CDR2 sequences are SGHTA and FQGNSA. Trimming left V 4 bases short and J 0 bases short, with 10 bases between. The CDR3 is 14 residues long. The CDR3 DNA sequence: TGTGCCAGCAGCTCACACATCGACTCCTACGAGCAGTACTTC. Amino acids: CASSSHIDSYEQYF.

This clonotype was seen only once. This CDR3 fails to terminate in the conserved phenylalanine or tryptophan, so it likely reflects a read error. Because the CDR3's place on the DNA is in doubt, the DNA is left out and the CDR3 is given as listed by TCRdb. The J gene is TRBJ1-1, the V gene TRBV9; the tabulated D call, TRBD1, remains unverified against the DNA. Germline lookup yields CDR1 SGDLS and CDR2 YYNGEE. The CDR3 extends over 8 residues, inclusive of both ends. CDR3 residues: CASSSRAI.

The table lists this clonotype with many counts. CDR3 in amino acids: CASSIGGSEAFF. The CDR3 DNA reads TGTGCCAGTAGTATAGGTGGGTCCGAAGCTTTCTTT. The rearrangement links TRBV19 to TRBJ1-1; no reliable D call. The V gene lost 1 base and the J gene lost 8 bases, with 8 bases spanning the gap. The germline V gene encodes CDR1 LNHDA and CDR2 SQIVND (reference sequence). The CDR3 sequence is 12 residues long.

The rearrangement uses TRBV29-1 and TRBJ2-2; D remains unclear. Per germline, CDR1 SQVTM and CDR2 ANQGSEA. The CDR3 has 14 amino acids. V was trimmed by 2 bases and J by 0 bases, leaving 7 bases between them. The CDR3 region is CSVERYANTGELFF. As DNA, the CDR3 is TGCAGCGTTGAACGGTATGCGAACACCGGGGAGCTGTTTTTT.

The J gene is TRBJ2-1, the V gene TRBV2; 10 bases line up with TRBD1. V dropped 5 bases and J dropped 7; count of bases not matched to a gene: 8. The CDR3 has 15 residues. CDR1 and CDR2 (germline): SNHLY, FYNNEI. The CDR3 sequence is CASSYNRQGANEQFF. Written as DNA, the CDR3 is TGTGCCAGCAGTTATAATAGACAGGGGGCGAATGAGCAGTTCTTC. The whole variable domain, remainder taken from reference TRBV2 and TRBJ2-1, is EPEVTQTPSHQVTQMGQEVILRCVPISNHLYFYWYRQILGQKVEFLVSFYNNEISEKSEIFDDQFSVERPDGSNFTLKIRSTKLEDSAMYFCASSYNRQGANEQFFGPGTRLTVL.

At least ten counts were recorded for this clonotype. The genes are TRBV13 and TRBJ1-1; the D gene is possibly TRBD1 (6 bases). This CDR3 region has 14 residues. V was shortened by 5 bases and J by 5 bases, with 15 bases between the two germline ends. Germline V gene data show CDR1 as PRHDT and CDR2 as FYEKMQ (reference sequence). CDR3 DNA sequence: TGTGCCAGCAGCCAACAGGGCATACGGACTGAAGCTTTCTTT. This codes for CASSQQGIRTEAFF.